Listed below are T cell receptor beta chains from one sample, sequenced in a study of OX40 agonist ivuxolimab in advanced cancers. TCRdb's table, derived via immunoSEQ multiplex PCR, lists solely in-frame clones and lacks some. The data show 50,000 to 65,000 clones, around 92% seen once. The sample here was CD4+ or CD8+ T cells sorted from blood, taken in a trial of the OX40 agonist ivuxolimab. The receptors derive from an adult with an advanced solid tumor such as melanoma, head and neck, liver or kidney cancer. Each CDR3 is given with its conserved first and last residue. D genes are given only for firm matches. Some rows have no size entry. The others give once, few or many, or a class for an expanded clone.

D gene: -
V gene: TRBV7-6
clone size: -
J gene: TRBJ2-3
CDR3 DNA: TGTGCCAGCAGCCTACAGGGCCTCCCAGATACGCAGTATTTT
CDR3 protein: CASSLQGLPDTQYF

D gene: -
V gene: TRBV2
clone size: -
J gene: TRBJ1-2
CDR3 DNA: TGTGCCAGCAGTGATCTCGGCTACACCTTC
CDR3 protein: CASSDLGYTF

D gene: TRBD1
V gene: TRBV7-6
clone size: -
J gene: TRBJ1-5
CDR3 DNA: TGTGCCAGCAGCCATGGACAGGGGGTTCAGCCCCAGCATTTT
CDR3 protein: CASSHGQGVQPQHF

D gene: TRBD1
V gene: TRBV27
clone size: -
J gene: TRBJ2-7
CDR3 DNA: TGTGCCAGCAGCAACGACAGGGGAGTCTACGAGCAGTACTTC
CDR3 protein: CASSNDRGVYEQYF

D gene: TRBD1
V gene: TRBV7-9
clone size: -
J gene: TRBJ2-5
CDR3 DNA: TGTGCGATTCCGGGACAGGGGGCCCAAGACCTGTTCATAGAGACCCAGTACTTC
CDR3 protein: CAIPGQGAQDLFIETQYF

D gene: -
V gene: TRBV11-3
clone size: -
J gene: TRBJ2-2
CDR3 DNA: TGTGCCAGCAGCTTTCGGCAGGAGAACACCGGGGAGCTGTTTTTT
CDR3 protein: CASSFRQENTGELFF

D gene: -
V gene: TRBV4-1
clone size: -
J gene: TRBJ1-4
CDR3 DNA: TGCGCCAGCAGTCCCGGGGGGAATGAAAAACTGTTTTTT
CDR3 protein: CASSPGGNEKLFF

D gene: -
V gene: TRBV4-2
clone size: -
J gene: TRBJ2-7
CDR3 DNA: TGTGCCAGCAGCCAAGCGGCCTCCTACGAGCAGTACTTC
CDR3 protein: CASSQAASYEQYF

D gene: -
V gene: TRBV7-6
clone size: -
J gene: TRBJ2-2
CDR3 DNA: TGTGCCAGCAGCCCTACCCGGATCGGGGAGCTGTTTTTT
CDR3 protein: CASSPTRIGELFF

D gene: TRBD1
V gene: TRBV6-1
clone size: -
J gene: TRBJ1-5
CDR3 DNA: TGTGCCAGCAGTTTCGGACAGGGACTCAATCAGCCCCAGCATTTT
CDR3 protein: CASSFGQGLNQPQHF

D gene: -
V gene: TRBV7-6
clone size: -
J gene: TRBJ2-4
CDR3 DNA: TGTGCCAGCAGCCCTCGTGCACCCCGGGACACCGATATTTTCATAGCCAAAAACATTCAGTACTTC
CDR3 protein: CASSPRAPRDTDIFIAKNIQYF

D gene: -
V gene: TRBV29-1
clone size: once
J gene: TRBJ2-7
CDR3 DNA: TGCAGCGTTGAAGCCAGCTCCTACGAGCAGTACTTC
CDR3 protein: CSVEASSYEQYF

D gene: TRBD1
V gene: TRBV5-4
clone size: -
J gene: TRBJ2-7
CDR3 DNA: TGTGCCAGCAGCCAGGGGACAGGGGTAGCCTACGAGCAGTACTTC
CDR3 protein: CASSQGTGVAYEQYF

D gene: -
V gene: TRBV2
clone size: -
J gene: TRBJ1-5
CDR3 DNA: TGTGCCAGCAGTGAAAAAGACAGCCGCAATCAGCCCCAGCATTTT
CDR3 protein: CASSEKDSRNQPQHF

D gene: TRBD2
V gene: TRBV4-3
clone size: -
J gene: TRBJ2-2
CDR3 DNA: TGCGCCAGCAGCCAAGAAGGGAGGGACACCGGGGAGCTGTTTTTT
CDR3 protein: CASSQEGRDTGELFF

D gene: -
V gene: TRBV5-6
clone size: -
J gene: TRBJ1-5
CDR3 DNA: TGTGCCAGCAGCTTTACAGGGATGAGCAATCAGCCCCAGCATTTT
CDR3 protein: CASSFTGMSNQPQHF

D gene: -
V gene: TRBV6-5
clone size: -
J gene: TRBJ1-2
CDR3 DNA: TGTGCCAGCAGCCCTAGAACGACAGGCTTATATGGCTACACCTTC
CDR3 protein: CASSPRTTGLYGYTF

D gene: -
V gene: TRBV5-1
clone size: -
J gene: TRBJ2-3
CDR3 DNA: TGCGCCAGCAGCTTGGTGGAGGGTGTTCTCACAGATACGCAGTATTTT
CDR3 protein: CASSLVEGVLTDTQYF

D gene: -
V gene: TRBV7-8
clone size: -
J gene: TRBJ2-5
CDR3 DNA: TGTGCCAGCAACCCTTGGGGTCGCGGCCAAGAGACCCAGTACTTC
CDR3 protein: CASNPWGRGQETQYF

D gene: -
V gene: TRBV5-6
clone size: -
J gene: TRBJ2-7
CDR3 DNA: TGTGCCAGCAGCTTAGCCGGGAATGACGAGCAGTACTTC
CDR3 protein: CASSLAGNDEQYF

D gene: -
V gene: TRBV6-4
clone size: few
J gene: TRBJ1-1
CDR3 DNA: TGTGCCAGCAGCATGTGGGGAAACACTGAAGCTTTCTTT
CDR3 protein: CASSMWGNTEAFF

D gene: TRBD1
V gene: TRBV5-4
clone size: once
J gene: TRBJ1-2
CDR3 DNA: TGTGCCAGCCGGGACAGAGCTAACTATGGCTACACCTTC
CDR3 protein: CASRDRANYGYTF

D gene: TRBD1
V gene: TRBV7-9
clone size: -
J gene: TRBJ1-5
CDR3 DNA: TGTGCCAGCAGCTTTGCAGGGGGGACTCAGCCCCAGCATTTT
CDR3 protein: CASSFAGGTQPQHF

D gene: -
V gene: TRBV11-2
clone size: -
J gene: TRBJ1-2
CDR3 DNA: TGTGCCAGCAGCTTAGAAAGAGGAGGAGGCTACACCTTC
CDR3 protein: CASSLERGGGYTF

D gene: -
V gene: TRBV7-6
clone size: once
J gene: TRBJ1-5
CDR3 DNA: TGTGCCAGCAGCTTAAAGGCGAGTTTGGATCAGCCCCAGCATTTT
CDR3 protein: CASSLKASLDQPQHF

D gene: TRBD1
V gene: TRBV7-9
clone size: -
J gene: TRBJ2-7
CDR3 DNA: TGTGCCAGCAGCTTAGGACAGGGGATGGACGAGCAGTACTTC
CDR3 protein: CASSLGQGMDEQYF

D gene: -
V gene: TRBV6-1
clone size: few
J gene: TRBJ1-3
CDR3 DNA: TGTGCCGCAGGGGACCTCTACTCTGGAAACACCATATATTTT
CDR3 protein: CAAGDLYSGNTIYF

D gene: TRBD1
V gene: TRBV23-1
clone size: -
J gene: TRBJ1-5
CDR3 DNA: TGCGCCAGCAGCAGATTGGGACAGCGGAGCAATCAGCCCCAGCATTTT
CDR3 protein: CASSRLGQRSNQPQHF

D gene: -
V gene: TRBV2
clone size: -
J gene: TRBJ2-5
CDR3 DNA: TGTGCCAGCACGGTCGAAGAGACCCAGTACTTC
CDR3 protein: CASTVEETQYF

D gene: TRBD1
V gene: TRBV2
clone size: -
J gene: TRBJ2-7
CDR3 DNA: TGTGCCAGCAGTGGGGGCAGGGGGCGTATATACGAGCAGTACTTC
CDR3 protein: CASSGGRGRIYEQYF

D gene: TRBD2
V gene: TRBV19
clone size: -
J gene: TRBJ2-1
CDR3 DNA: TGTGCCAGTAGTATTAGCGGGAGAGGATGGGTCGAGCAGTTCTTC
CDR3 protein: CASSISGRGWVEQFF

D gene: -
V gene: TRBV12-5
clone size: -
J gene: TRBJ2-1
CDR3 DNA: TGTGCTAGTGGCCGCCCCCAAGCGGACCCCTACAATGAGCAGTTCTTC
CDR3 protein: CASGRPQADPYNEQFF

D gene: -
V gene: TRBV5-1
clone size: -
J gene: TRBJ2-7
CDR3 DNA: TGCGCCAGCAGCCCACAGTACTCCTACGAGCAGTACTTC
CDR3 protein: CASSPQYSYEQYF

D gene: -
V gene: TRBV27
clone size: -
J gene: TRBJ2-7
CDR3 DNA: TGTGCCAGCAGTTTAGGAGGGCTCGGGTACGAGCAGTACTTC
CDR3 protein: CASSLGGLGYEQYF

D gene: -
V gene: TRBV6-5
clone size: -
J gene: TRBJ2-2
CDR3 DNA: TGTGCCAGCAGTTACTCGAACCCTGCCGGGGAGCTGTTTTTT
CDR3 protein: CASSYSNPAGELFF

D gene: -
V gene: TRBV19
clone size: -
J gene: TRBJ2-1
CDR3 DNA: TGTGCCAGTAATCCGGGCCGCAATGAGCAGTTCTTC
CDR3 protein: CASNPGRNEQFF

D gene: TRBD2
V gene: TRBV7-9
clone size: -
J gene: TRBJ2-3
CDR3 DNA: TGTGCCAGCAGCTTAGGTCCTAGCGGGAGCACAGATACGCAGTATTTT
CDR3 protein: CASSLGPSGSTDTQYF